Reported below is one T cell receptor beta chain. The data were taken from a study of blood T cell repertoires in COVID-19. The wider study: The study drew acute and convalescent COVID-19 samples from the United States, Italy and Spain.

Clones were read by immunoSEQ multiplex PCR, and TCRdb kept only the in-frame ones, dropping some. This sample carries some 200,000 clones, about 88% of them seen once, and the ten largest clones take 5.5% to 8.5%. Germline loops: CDR1 SNHLY, CDR2 FYNNEI. Trimming removed 5 bases at V and 2 bases at J, with 9 bases between. This CDR3 has 13 residues. The sequence came from a woman aged 80 or older in a cohort sampled during active or convalescent COVID-19. The sequenced sample consisted of peripheral blood. The chain couples TRBV2 to TRBJ1-2; tentative D call: TRBD1 (5 bases). Written as DNA, the CDR3 is TGTGCCAGCAGTACAGGCGTCAACTATGGCTACACCTTC. It is translated as CASSTGVNYGYTF.